Below, one T cell receptor (beta chain) is given with its context. Its antigen is unidentified. This record belongs to a study of T cell responses to AZD1222 COVID-19 vaccine. Trimming shortened V by 1 base and J by 0 bases, and 9 bases separated the two germline ends. CDR3 length: 15 residues. CDR1 is LGHDT and CDR2 is YNNKEL in the germline V gene (reference sequence). The assay was immunoSEQ multiplex PCR, and TCRdb's table has in-frame clones only and misses some. This sample has about 110,000 clones; 70% to 90% occur once, and the top ten carry approximately 3.3%. Regarding the study as a whole: The number of AZD1222 recipients seropositive at baseline was only five or six.

This TCR derives from an adult in good health. V and J are TRBV3-1 (or the pseudogene TRBV3-2) and TRBJ1-1; possibly TRBD1 for D (5 bases). The input for sequencing was peripheral blood, taken on day 0 of AZD1222 vaccination. The CDR3 DNA reads as TGTGCCAGCAGCCAAGGGGGCAGAGTGAACACTGAAGCTTTCTTT. The encoded protein is CASSQGGRVNTEAFF.